This passage covers 13 T cell receptor beta chains from one sample sequenced in a study of vaccination effects on CD4 cells after COVID-19. Their cognate antigens are unknown. Before any sequencing was done, the ViraFEST assay used viral peptide pools to expand antigen-specific CD4+ T cells. It was after around 10 days of culture that CD4+ T cells were isolated. Nucleocapsid antibodies were negative in the vaccine recipients, who had never had SARS-CoV-2 infection. Clones were read by immunoSEQ multiplex PCR, and TCRdb kept only the in-frame ones, dropping some. The sample holds roughly 65,000 clones; approximately 79% are singletons and the top ten take about 3%. The sample here was CD4+ T cells from PBMCs cultured with HCoV-NL63 spike peptides, taken before COVID-19 vaccination. The receptors were sampled from a human donor who received a COVID-19 vaccine.

The CDR3 spells CASSRPGGGGGYTF. The CDR3 DNA follows: TGTGCCAGCAGTCGGCCGGGAGGGGGCGGTGGCTACACCTTC. V is TRBV6-5 and J is TRBJ1-2; 7 bases map to TRBD1. The CDR3 has 14 amino acids. CDR1 MNHEY and CDR2 SVGAGI come from the germline V gene. Trimming cost V 5 bases and J 7 bases; bases outside gene matches: 10.

This clone has a handful of counts. The chain employs TRBV10-1 and TRBJ2-5; 9 bases fit TRBD1. The CDR3 runs to 16 residues. The V gene's germline CDR1 is WNHNN and CDR2 SYGVQD (reference sequence). V lost 0 bases to trimming and J lost 2 bases; unmatched junction nucleotides: 4. This CDR3 is CASSESSGQGQETQYF. For the CDR3, the DNA is TGCGCCAGCAGTGAGTCCTCGGGACAGGGACAAGAGACCCAGTACTTC.

The rearrangement joins TRBV27 to TRBJ1-5; D is perhaps TRBD1 (6 bases). Trimming pared 6 bases from V and 11 bases from J, leaving 20 bases between. Germline CDR1 is MNHEY and CDR2 is SMNVEV (reference sequence). The CDR3 is 14 residues long. DNA for the CDR3: TGTGCCAGCAGCAGAGGGCAGGGGCCTTCGGCCCAGCATTTT. Its protein is CASSRGQGPSAQHF.

This clone came up a few times. The rearrangement links TRBV13 to TRBJ2-2, with D unresolved. V shed 2 bases and J shed 6 bases, with 7 bases lying between them. This CDR3 has 13 amino acids. Germline V CDR1 and CDR2: PRHDT, FYEKMQ (reference sequence). Here the CDR3 reads CASSLRIPGELFF. The CDR3 DNA reads TGTGCCAGCAGCTTACGTATCCCCGGGGAGCTGTTTTTT.

The chain has TRBV3-1 (or the pseudogene TRBV3-2) and TRBJ2-2; 8 bases map to TRBD2. The CDR3 is 15 residues long. Per the germline V gene, CDR1 is LGHDT and CDR2 is YNNKEL (reference sequence). With 5 bases clipped from V and 0 bases from J, the junction kept 2 bases outside the gene matches. The CDR3, as DNA: TGTGCCAGCAGCTTTAGCGGGGCGAACACCGGGGAGCTGTTTTTT. It translates to CASSFSGANTGELFF.

The chain joins TRBV30 to TRBJ1-6; D call uncertain. Trimming took off 2 bases at V and 4 bases at J, with 6 bases between the two ends. Germline V gene sequence: CDR1 GTSNPN, CDR2 SVGIG (reference sequence). The CDR3 has 13 residues. The CDR3 loop reads CAWSSVYNSPLHF. DNA for the CDR3: TGTGCCTGGAGTTCGGTATATAATTCACCCCTCCACTTT.

V usage is TRBV25-1 and J usage is TRBJ1-3; D is unclear. Germline V CDR1 and CDR2: MGHDK, SYGVNS. The V end lost 8 bases, the J end lost 2 bases, and 13 bases lay between the germline ends. The CDR3 has 14 residues. The DNA for the CDR3 is TGTGCCAGCGGGAGCGCGCGGGCTGGAAACACCATATATTTT. Its translation is CASGSARAGNTIYF.

V gene TRBV14 combines with J gene TRBJ2-5; no definite D call. The germline V and J ends were trimmed by 1 base and 2 bases, with 14 bases remaining between them. The CDR3 length is 16 residues. Per germline, CDR1 SGHDN and CDR2 FVKESK. CDR3 coding DNA: TGTGCCAGCAGCCAAGCGGGCCGGTGGGGACAAGAGACCCAGTACTTC. Translated, it gives CASSQAGRWGQETQYF.

The V and J genes are TRBV5-1 and TRBJ2-3; 11 nucleotides line up with TRBD2. The CDR3 contains 15 residues. Germline assignment: CDR1 SGHRS and CDR2 YFSETQ. V lost 4 bases, J lost 7 bases, and 8 bases stayed unmatched. CDR3 loop: CASSRTGTSGNTQYF. CDR3 nucleotides: TGCGCCAGCAGCCGGACCGGGACTAGCGGAAATACGCAGTATTTT. Complete variable domain (other parts from reference TRBV5-1 and TRBJ2-3): KAGVTQTPRYLIKTRGQQVTLSCSPISGHRSVSWYQQTPGQGLQFLFEYFSETQRNKGNFPGRFSGRQFSNSRSEMNVSTLELGDSALYLCASSRTGTSGNTQYFGPGTRLTVL.

This clone was counted a single time. The chain links TRBV6-5 to TRBJ1-3; TRBD1 matches 7 bases. The J segment lost 0 bases and the V segment lost 5 bases, leaving 4 bases of the junction unmatched. The CDR3 contains 15 residues. Germline-derived CDR1 and CDR2 are MNHEY and SVGAGI. CDR3 coding DNA: TGTGCCAGCAGTAGGGACAGCAGCTCTGGAAACACCATATATTTT. It codes for CASSRDSSSGNTIYF.

The V gene is TRBV27, the J gene TRBJ1-2; 9 positions agree with TRBD1. The CDR3 totals 15 residues. Trimming at V came to 6 bases and at J to 1 base, leaving 6 bases not matched to a gene. The germline CDR1 and CDR2 sequences are MNHEY and SMNVEV (reference sequence). This CDR3 is CASRGTGQGNYGYTF. The CDR3 nucleotides are TGTGCCAGCAGAGGGACAGGGCAAGGTAACTATGGCTACACCTTC.

In nucleotides, the CDR3 is TGTGCCAGCAGCCCCGCCGGGACTAGCGGGGGAATTCAGTTCTTC. It specifies CASSPAGTSGGIQFF. The chain has TRBV7-3 and TRBJ2-1; 14 bases line up with TRBD2. The CDR3 runs to 15 residues. The trim removed 5 bases at V and 13 bases at J, leaving 10 bases unmatched. CDR1 and CDR2 (germline): SGHTA, FQGTGA.

This clone came up a few times. The chain employs TRBV6-2 or TRBV6-3 and TRBJ1-1, with 7 bases matching TRBD1. CDR3 length: 18 residues. Germline values: CDR1 MNHEY, CDR2 SVGEGT. V trimming: 2 bases; J trimming: 7 bases; junction bases outside the gene matches: 19. CDR3 coding DNA: TGTGCCAGCAGTTACCGCCGCGCGGGCAGGGGGAATGTCAGTGAAGCTTTCTTT. Translated, it gives CASSYRRAGRGNVSEAFF.